Below, 9 T cell receptor beta chains from the same sample are listed, as sequenced in a study of T cell responses to AZD1222 COVID-19 vaccine. The assay was immunoSEQ multiplex PCR, and TCRdb's table has in-frame clones only and misses some. Seen here are about 180,000 clones, less than 95% observed once, and the top ten hold approximately 1.4%. This sample comprised peripheral blood, obtained on day 0 of AZD1222 vaccination. These receptors came from an adult in good health.

The CDR3 DNA reads TGTGCCAGCAGTTTACGACAGGGGGTCTACGGTGAAAAACTGTTTTTT. Its protein product is CASSLRQGVYGEKLFF. The gene calls are TRBV27 and TRBJ1-4, with 9 bases identical to TRBD1. The CDR3 totals 16 residues. V shed 2 bases, J shed 7 bases, and the junction held 8 bases outside the gene matches. Germline V gene sequence: CDR1 MNHEY, CDR2 SMNVEV (reference sequence). Full variable domain (rest looked up from reference TRBV27 and TRBJ1-4): EAQVTQNPRYLITVTGKKLTVTCSQNMNHEYMSWYRQDPGLGLRQIYYSMNVEVTDKGDVPEGYKVSRKEKRNFPLILESPSPNQTSLYFCASSLRQGVYGEKLFFGSGTQLSVL.

The chain is built from TRBV7-9 and TRBJ2-1; 14 bases align to TRBD2. The germline V gene encodes CDR1 SEHNR and CDR2 FQNEAQ (reference sequence). J gave up 4 bases and V 2 bases, and 4 bases lay outside the gene matches. CDR3 length equals 17 residues. The CDR3 here is CASSLKTSGGVYNEQFF. The CDR3, as DNA: TGTGCCAGCAGCTTAAAGACTAGCGGGGGGGTATACAATGAGCAGTTCTTC.

The sample holds one count of this clone. The chain uses TRBV11-2 and TRBJ1-6; D gene unclear. With 5 bases removed from V and 3 bases from J, the gap between germline ends came to 20 bases. The CDR3 runs 18 residues. CDR1 is SGHAT, CDR2 FQNNGV, per germline. CDR3 bases: TGTGCCAGCAGCCCCCGGGGTAGCCGGACCATCTATAATTCACCCCTCCACTTT. Protein product: CASSPRGSRTIYNSPLHF.

The chain is built from TRBV5-1 and TRBJ2-3; 9 bases are a match to TRBD2. J lost 5 bases, V lost 3 bases, and 4 bases had no gene match. Germline values: CDR1 SGHRS, CDR2 YFSETQ. CDR3 length: 14 residues. The CDR3 sequence: CASSSSGVRDTQYF. DNA for the CDR3: TGCGCCAGCAGCTCTAGCGGGGTCAGAGATACGCAGTATTTT.

This chain connects TRBV11-2 to TRBJ2-7; no firm D call. Germline CDR1 reads SGHAT; CDR2 reads FQNNGV. V was cut by 3 bases and J by 12 bases, with 21 bases left in between. This CDR3 has 14 residues. This CDR3 reads CASSFGGAEDLTYF. CDR3 DNA sequence: TGTGCCAGCAGCTTCGGCGGCGCAGAAGATTTGACGTACTTC.

CDR3 in amino acids: CASSPDSDYGYTF. In nucleotides, the CDR3 is TGCGCCAGCAGCCCGGACAGTGACTATGGCTACACCTTC. This sequence joins TRBV5-1 and TRBJ1-2, with a possible D match to TRBD1 (6 bases). Trimming took off 4 bases at V and 3 bases at J, with 10 bases between the two ends. The germline V gene has CDR1 SGHRS and CDR2 YFSETQ. The CDR3 covers 13 residues.

This clone has just one count. The chain couples TRBV7-2 to TRBJ1-3, with D unclear. Deletions cut 5 bases from V and 0 bases from J, with 8 bases between. This CDR3 region has 14 residues. Germline CDR1 SGHTA, CDR2 FQGNSA. CDR3 in amino acids: CASSPGFSGNTIYF. CDR3 DNA sequence: TGTGCCAGCAGCCCCGGATTCTCTGGAAACACCATATATTTT. The variable domain in full, with the rest retrieved from reference TRBV7-2 and TRBJ1-3, is GAGVSQSPSNKVTEKGKDVELRCDPISGHTALYWYRQSLGQGLEFLIYFQGNSAPDKSGLPSDRFSAERTGGSVSTLTIQRTQQEDSAVYLCASSPGFSGNTIYFGEGSWLTVV.

This clone came up a few times. The rearrangement joins TRBV5-1 to TRBJ1-3; 9 bases are a match to TRBD1. The CDR3 covers 14 residues. The germline gives CDR1 SGHRS, CDR2 YFSETQ. The trim removed 3 bases at V and 8 bases at J, leaving 6 bases unmatched. CDR3 in DNA: TGCGCCAGCAGCTCCAGACAGGGGGTGGACACCATATATTTT. This gives the protein CASSSRQGVDTIYF.

The V gene is TRBV19, the J gene TRBJ1-1; no clear D. Germline loops: CDR1 LNHDA, CDR2 SQIVND (reference sequence). The germline V and J ends were trimmed by 3 bases and 4 bases, with 9 bases remaining between them. The CDR3 covers 13 residues. This chain's CDR3 is CASSIGWGTEAFF. CDR3 sequence (DNA): TGTGCCAGTAGTATTGGTTGGGGCACTGAAGCTTTCTTT.